The rows below give T cell receptor beta chains drawn from one sample of a study of T cell changes during pregnancy in multiple sclerosis. TCRdb's table, derived via immunoSEQ multiplex PCR, lists solely in-frame clones and lacks some. This table holds about 77,000 clones, 85% to 95% found once. Sequencing was performed on peripheral blood, taken after pregnancy. These receptors were collected from a female donor in good health, enrolled as a control in a pregnancy study. CDR3s include the opening cysteine and the closing phenylalanine or tryptophan. D genes are given only for firm matches. Clone size appears in some rows only: once, few, many, or a class for an expanded clone.

>-|TRBV7-2|TRBJ2-2|16|TRBD1
TGTGCCAGCAGTCATACCGGGACAGGCTTTGTCGGGGAGCTGTTTTTT
CASSHTGTGFVGELFF
>-|TRBV11-2|TRBJ2-5|14|TRBD1
TGTGCCAGCACATTTACACAGGGGAAGGAGACCCAGTACTTC
CASTFTQGKETQYF
>-|TRBV18|TRBJ2-1|15|TRBD1
TGTGCCAGCTCACGACAACAGGGGTTCGAGAATGAGCAGTTCTTC
CASSRQQGFENEQFF
>-|TRBV6-1|TRBJ1-5|14|-
TGTGCCAGCAGTGCCTCAGGGGAAATGCAGCCCCAGCATTTT
CASSASGEMQPQHF
>once|TRBV7-3|TRBJ1-6|14|-
TGTGCCAGCAGCTTAACTGGACAGAATTCACCCCTCCACTTT
CASSLTGQNSPLHF
>-|TRBV11-2|TRBJ1-2|14|-
TGTGCCAGCAGCTTAGTAGGAGGGGCCGACGGCTACACCTTC
CASSLVGGADGYTF
>once|TRBV5-1|TRBJ2-7|14|TRBD1
TGCGCCAGCAGCAGTCGGGACAGGGAGCACGAGCAGTACTTC
CASSSRDREHEQYF
>-|TRBV6-5|TRBJ1-4|15|TRBD1
TGTGCCAGCAGAATGACAGGGGGCACTAATGAAAAACTGTTTTTT
CASRMTGGTNEKLFF
>-|TRBV9|TRBJ2-2|16|TRBD1
TGTGCCAGCAGCGTAATGGGACAGGGAAGCACCGGGGAGCTGTTTTTT
CASSVMGQGSTGELFF
>-|TRBV9|TRBJ1-1|13|-
TGTGCCAGCAGCGTAAGGGAGACAACTGAAGCTTTCTTT
CASSVRETTEAFF
>-|TRBV27|TRBJ2-1|17|TRBD2
TGTGCCAGCAAAGTTGGGACTAGCGGGAGTTGGGACAATGAGCAGTTCTTC
CASKVGTSGSWDNEQFF
>-|TRBV6-4|TRBJ2-1|15|-
TGTGCCAGCAGTGAAGACGGAGGACGGTACAATGAGCAGTTCTTC
CASSEDGGRYNEQFF
>-|TRBV18|TRBJ2-1|15|-
TGTGCCAGCTCACGACCTAGTTCCTCCTACAATGAGCAGTTCTTC
CASSRPSSSYNEQFF
>-|TRBV6-1|TRBJ1-6|14|-
TGTGCCAGCAGTGAAGCTCCGACATCTTCTAAAGCGGGTTTT
CASSEAPTSSKAGF
>medium-sized|TRBV4-3|TRBJ1-2|15|-
TGCGCCAGCAGCCACCTAGGGCAGGGGATCTATGGCTACACCTTC
CASSHLGQGIYGYTF
>-|TRBV5-4|TRBJ2-1|15|TRBD1
TGTGCCAGCAGCCTGGGACAGGTCACCTCCAATGAGCAGTTCTTC
CASSLGQVTSNEQFF
>-|TRBV18|TRBJ2-5|15|-
TGTGCCAGCTCACCTGGTGGGAGTTGGGCAGAGACCCAGTACTTC
CASSPGGSWAETQYF
>-|TRBV28|TRBJ2-1|17|TRBD2
TGTGCCAGCAGTTCCGCGGGACTAGCGGGAGTGTACAATGAGCAGTTCTTC
CASSSAGLAGVYNEQFF
>-|TRBV15|TRBJ2-3|17|TRBD1
TGTGCCACCAGCAGACCTAGGACAGGGCCTAGCACAGATACGCAGTATTTT
CATSRPRTGPSTDTQYF
>-|TRBV6-1|TRBJ1-6|15|TRBD1
TGTGCCAGCAGTGTCGGGGACAGTTATAATTCACCCCTCCACTTT
CASSVGDSYNSPLHF
>-|TRBV30|TRBJ2-5|13|-
TGTGCCTGGAGTGTTGGAGGAGGTGAGACCCAGTACTTC
CAWSVGGGETQYF
>-|TRBV7-9|TRBJ1-4|14|-
TGTGCCAGCAGCTCCATACGGACTAATGAAAAACTGTTTTTT
CASSSIRTNEKLFF
>-|TRBV4-2|TRBJ2-3|14|-
TGTGCCAGCAGGTTCAGGGCGAGCACAGATACGCAGTATTTT
CASRFRASTDTQYF
>-|TRBV27|TRBJ2-7|14|TRBD1
TGTGCCAGCAGCCTGGGACAGGGGGCGGGCGAGCAGTACTTC
CASSLGQGAGEQYF
>-|TRBV5-4|TRBJ2-3|12|-
TGTGCCAGCAGCGACGCGGGATCTACGCAGTATTTT
CASSDAGSTQYF
>-|TRBV6-6|TRBJ1-1|12|-
TGTGCCAGCGACAGGTCGAACACTGAAGCTTTCTTT
CASDRSNTEAFF
>few|TRBV28|TRBJ1-5|14|TRBD1
TGTGCCAGCAGCAGGACAGGGGGATATCAGCCCCAGCATTTT
CASSRTGGYQPQHF
>-|TRBV11-2|TRBJ2-7|15|TRBD2
TGTGCCAGCAGCCTTGGACTAGCGTTCTCCTACGAGCAGTACTTC
CASSLGLAFSYEQYF
>-|TRBV27|TRBJ2-3|13|-
TGTGCCAGCAGTTTATCCGTCACAGATACGCAGTATTTT
CASSLSVTDTQYF
>-|TRBV27|TRBJ2-2|14|-
TGTGCCAGCAGTTTGTACGAAAGAGCCGGGGAGCTGTTTTTT
CASSLYERAGELFF
>few|TRBV6-6|TRBJ1-5|14|TRBD1
TGTGCCAGCAGTTACGAACAGGGGATTCAGCCCCAGCATTTT
CASSYEQGIQPQHF
>-|TRBV20-1|TRBJ1-2|11|-
TGCAGTGCGATAATGCCCGGGGGGTACACCTTC
CSAIMPGGYTF
>-|TRBV7-3|TRBJ2-3|13|-
TGTGCCAGCAGCCCCGTAGCGATAGATACGCAGTATTTT
CASSPVAIDTQYF
>-|TRBV4-3|TRBJ2-1|17|-
TGCGCCAGCAGCCAAGATTGGCTAGCCTCTCTCTACAATGAGCAGTTCTTC
CASSQDWLASLYNEQFF
>-|TRBV18|TRBJ1-1|13|-
TGTGCCAGCTCACCGGGACAGAACACTGAAGCTTTCTTT
CASSPGQNTEAFF
>-|TRBV7-2|TRBJ2-3|14|-
TGTGCCAGCAGCTCCACTATAGGCACAGATACGCAGTATTTT
CASSSTIGTDTQYF
>-|TRBV6-5|TRBJ1-1|13|-
TGTGCCAGCAGTCGAGCTTTGAACACTGAAGCTTTCTTT
CASSRALNTEAFF
>once|TRBV9|TRBJ2-4|14|TRBD1
TGTGCCAGCAGCCCATCAGGGGGTGGAAACATTCAGTACTTC
CASSPSGGGNIQYF
>-|TRBV6-6|TRBJ2-7|14|TRBD2
TGTGCCAGCAGTTGGACTAGCGGGACCTACGAGCAGTACTTC
CASSWTSGTYEQYF
>-|TRBV11-1|TRBJ2-7|12|TRBD1
TGTGCCAGCAGCTCGACAGGGATCGAGCAGTACTTC
CASSSTGIEQYF
>-|TRBV28|TRBJ2-5|15|TRBD1
TGTGCCAGCAGTCCCACCGGACAGGGTATCGAGACCCAGTACTTC
CASSPTGQGIETQYF
>-|TRBV30|TRBJ2-3|14|-
TGTGCCTGGAGTGTACTCGCCACCACAGATACGCAGTATTTT
CAWSVLATTDTQYF
>-|TRBV7-2|TRBJ2-7|17|TRBD2
TGTGCCAGCAGCCTTTGGACTAGCGGGATACTTTCCTACGAGCAGTACTTC
CASSLWTSGILSYEQYF
>once|TRBV10-3|TRBJ2-1|14|TRBD2
TGTGCCATCAGCAGACTAGCGGGAGCTAGGGAGCAGTTCTTC
CAISRLAGAREQFF
>-|TRBV28|TRBJ2-3|12|-
TGTGCCAGCAGTTCTCCGACAGATACGCAGTATTTT
CASSSPTDTQYF
>-|TRBV5-1|TRBJ2-1|15|TRBD2
TGCGCCAGCAGCTTGGGGCGGGGGGGCCACAATGAGCAGTTCTTC
CASSLGRGGHNEQFF
>-|TRBV5-1|TRBJ2-1|14|TRBD2
TGCGCCAGCTACCCTAGCGGGGGGGCCAATGAGCAGTTCTTC
CASYPSGGANEQFF
>-|TRBV19|TRBJ2-5|16|TRBD2
TGTGCCAGTAGTATTCAGACTAGCGGGATAGGAGAGACCCAGTACTTC
CASSIQTSGIGETQYF
>-|TRBV6-5|TRBJ2-5|14|TRBD1
TGTGCCAGCAGCCAGGGGGCTGGCCAAGAGACCCAGTACTTC
CASSQGAGQETQYF
>-|TRBV7-9|TRBJ2-2|17|TRBD1
TGTGCCAGCAGCTTAGCGTGGACAGGGGGGTTGGCCGGGGAGCTGTTTTTT
CASSLAWTGGLAGELFF
>-|TRBV11-2|TRBJ1-6|14|-
TGTGCCAGCAGCTTGGGGCTGCTTAATTCACCCCTCCACTTT
CASSLGLLNSPLHF
>-|TRBV18|TRBJ2-3|14|-
TGTGCCAGCTCCCGCCGTACTAGCACAGATACGCAGTATTTT
CASSRRTSTDTQYF